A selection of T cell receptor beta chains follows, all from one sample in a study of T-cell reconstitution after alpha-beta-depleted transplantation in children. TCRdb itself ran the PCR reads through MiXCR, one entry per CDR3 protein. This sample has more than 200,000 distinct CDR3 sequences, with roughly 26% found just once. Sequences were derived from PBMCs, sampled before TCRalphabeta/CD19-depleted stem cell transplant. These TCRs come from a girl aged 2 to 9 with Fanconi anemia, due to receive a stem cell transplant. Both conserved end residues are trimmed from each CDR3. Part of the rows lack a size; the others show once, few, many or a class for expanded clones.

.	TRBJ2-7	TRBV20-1	SASGGVSYEQY
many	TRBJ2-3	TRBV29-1	SVEDVYRGIVQY
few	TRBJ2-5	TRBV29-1	SVEGLAGIETQY
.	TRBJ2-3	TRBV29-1	SVFGGQGLTDTQY
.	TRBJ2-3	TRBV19	ASSNNRGPDTQY
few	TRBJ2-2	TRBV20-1	SARDPVGTGELF
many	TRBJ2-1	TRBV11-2	ASSLDYHNEQF
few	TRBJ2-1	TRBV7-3	ASSFTSFNEQF
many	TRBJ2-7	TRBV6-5	ASSYPTGLPAYEQY
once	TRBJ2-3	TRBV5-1	ASSLGTSGGPTRTDTQY
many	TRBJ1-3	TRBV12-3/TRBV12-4	ASSIGNTIY
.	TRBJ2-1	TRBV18	ASSSRHLSYNEQF
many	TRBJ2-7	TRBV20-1	SASLTYEQY
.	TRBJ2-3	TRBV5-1	ASSLGGSGTDTQY
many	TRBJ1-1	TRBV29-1	SVEGDTEAF
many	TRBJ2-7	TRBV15	ATSRARDGAYEQY
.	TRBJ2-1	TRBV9	ASSVVGAAAYNEQF
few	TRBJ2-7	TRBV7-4	ASSLSRTFLTYEQY
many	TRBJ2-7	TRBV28	ASSLRGRDYEQY
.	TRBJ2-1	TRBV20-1	SARVASGRNEQF
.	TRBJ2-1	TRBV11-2	ASSPVLGSGAPVEQF
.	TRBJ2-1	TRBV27	ASSPSAKGVYNEQF
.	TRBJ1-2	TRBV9	ASSVPGQTPDT
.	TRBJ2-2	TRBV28	ASSLEVANTGELF
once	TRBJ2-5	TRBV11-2	ASSSQQGSQETQY
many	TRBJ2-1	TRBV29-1	SVQGGNEQF
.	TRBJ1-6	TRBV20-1	SAPRDEGTRDSPLH
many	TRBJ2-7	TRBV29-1	SVLAGGPYEQY
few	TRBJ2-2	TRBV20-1	SARLAGGYTGELF
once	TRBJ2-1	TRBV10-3	AITGTSGTSYNEQF
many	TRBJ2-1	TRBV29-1	SGGTAYNEQF
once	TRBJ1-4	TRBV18	ASSPLTLADSLNEKLF
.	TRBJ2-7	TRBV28	ASSPGGASYEQY
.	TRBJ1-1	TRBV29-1	SVPWGGLNTEAF
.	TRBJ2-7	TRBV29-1	SVEVTGVTYEQY
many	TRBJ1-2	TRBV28	ASSLVRANYGYT
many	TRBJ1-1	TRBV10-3	ATGKPGELNTEAF
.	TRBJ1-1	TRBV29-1	SVLGGNTEAF
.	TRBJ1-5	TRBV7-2	ASSLVGTGDGLAQH
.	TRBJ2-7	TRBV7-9	ASSRALPVSYEQY
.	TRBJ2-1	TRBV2	ASKDRVLEQF
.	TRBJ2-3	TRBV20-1	SATTGIVTDTQY
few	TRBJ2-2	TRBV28	ASSFRDTMNTGELF
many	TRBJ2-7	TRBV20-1	SANRDPSYEQY
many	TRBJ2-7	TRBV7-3	ASSNGYEQY
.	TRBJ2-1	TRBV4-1	ASSQVVPGLAGVGDEQF
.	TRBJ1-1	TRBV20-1	SALLGRKTEAF
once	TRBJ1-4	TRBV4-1	ASSPVTVGREWWNATNEKLF